Listed below are T cell receptor beta chains from one sample, sequenced in a study of blood T cell repertoires in COVID-19. Using immunoSEQ multiplex PCR, the repertoire was profiled, and TCRdb retains in-frame clones only, with some absent. The table has tens of thousands of clones, 85% seen once. Sequencing was done on a sample of peripheral blood. The receptors stem from a human donor in a cohort sampled during active COVID-19. Both conserved end residues are part of each CDR3. A D gene is named only where the DNA matches it firmly. A row's size may be missing; if present it is once, few, many or a size class.

size	D	V	J	DNA	CDR3
once	NA	TRBV6-5	TRBJ1-1	TGTGCCAGCAGTCCCGGGAGACACTTGAACACTGAAGCTTTCTTT	CASSPGRHLNTEAFF
few	NA	TRBV10-3	TRBJ1-6	TGTGCCATCAGTGTGGCGGGGGTTGGAGTCCCTGGGAATTCACCCCTCCACTTT	CAISVAGVGVPGNSPLHF
once	NA	TRBV5-1	TRBJ1-1	TGCGCCAGCAGCTACTCTACAGGGACCCGGGTAGGGGTCTTT	CASSYSTGTRVGVF
NA	NA	TRBV19	TRBJ2-7	TGTGCCACATCAGGGGTTCCCTACGAGCAGTACTTC	CATSGVPYEQYF
NA	NA	TRBV7-2	TRBJ2-5	TGTGCCAGCAGCCAACCCGGGTCTCGGGGGACCCAGTACTTC	CASSQPGSRGTQYF
NA	TRBD1	TRBV2	TRBJ1-5	TGTGCCAGCAGTGGGACAGGGGATACTAATCAGCCCCAGCATTTT	CASSGTGDTNQPQHF
NA	TRBD1	TRBV27	TRBJ2-1	TGTGCCAGCAGGCCCGGGACAGGGCTCTACAATGAGCAGTTCTTC	CASRPGTGLYNEQFF
NA	TRBD1	TRBV7-7	TRBJ2-3	TGTGCTAGCAGCCGGGGACAGGGGTCGGGTACGCAGTATTTT	CASSRGQGSGTQYF
NA	TRBD2	TRBV18	TRBJ2-1	TGTGCCAGCTCACCGACTAGCGGGGGGAAGGGGAATGAGCAGTTCTTC	CASSPTSGGKGNEQFF
NA	NA	TRBV9	TRBJ1-1	TGTGCCAGCAGCGTAGAGGTGGGGGGGTTGAACACTGAAGCTTTCTTT	CASSVEVGGLNTEAFF
once	TRBD1	TRBV11-2	TRBJ2-1	TGTGCCACCACCAAAGGGGGCAAGTACAATGAGCAGTTCTTC	CATTKGGKYNEQFF
few	TRBD1	TRBV28	TRBJ2-6	TGTGCCAGCGACTCTCCGGGACAGACGAACTCTGGGGCCAACGTCCTGACTTTC	CASDSPGQTNSGANVLTF
NA	NA	TRBV7-2	TRBJ2-1	TGTGCCAGCAGCTCCCCTGGAGGAGCCAATGAGCAGTTCTTC	CASSSPGGANEQFF
NA	TRBD1	TRBV6-4	TRBJ2-7	TGTATCTCCGGGACAGCTGACTTCGAGCAGTACTTC	CISGTADFEQYF
few	NA	TRBV29-1	TRBJ1-3	TGCAGCGTTGAAGTAAGTTGGCTGTCCTCTGGAAACACCATATATTTT	CSVEVSWLSSGNTIYF
once	NA	TRBV6-4	TRBJ2-3	TGTGCCAGCAGTGACTCGATAGCAGATACGCAGTATTTT	CASSDSIADTQYF
NA	NA	TRBV11-1	TRBJ1-1	TGTGCCAGCAGCTCTACAGGGTATGGCACTGAAGCTTTCTTT	CASSSTGYGTEAFF
NA	NA	TRBV10-3	TRBJ2-2	TGTGCCATCAGTTCGCAGACAGTGACGAACACCGGGGAGCTGTTTTTT	CAISSQTVTNTGELFF
NA	NA	TRBV7-9	TRBJ1-4	TGTGCCAGCAGTTTACAGGGAGGGGATGAAAAACTGTTTTTT	CASSLQGGDEKLFF
NA	NA	TRBV7-2	TRBJ2-3	TGTGCCAGCAGCTTGGACTATCTGAGCACAGATACGCAGTATTTT	CASSLDYLSTDTQYF
NA	NA	TRBV5-8	TRBJ2-7	TGTGCCAGCAGCTTGGGGGAGGCGGACGCCTACGAGCAGTACTTC	CASSLGEADAYEQYF
NA	NA	TRBV2	TRBJ2-3	TGTGCCAGCAGGGAGTCTAGCGCGACCACAGATACGCAGTATTTT	CASRESSATTDTQYF
NA	NA	TRBV2	TRBJ2-3	TGTGCCAGCTCAGACAGGTCATTTCACACAGATACGCAGTATTTT	CASSDRSFHTDTQYF
NA	TRBD1	TRBV19	TRBJ1-1	TGTGCCAGTAGTCCCGGACAGGGACGGGAAGCTTTCTTT	CASSPGQGREAFF
NA	TRBD1	TRBV18	TRBJ1-2	TGTGCCAGCTCACCTCAACGGACAGGGAATTATGGCTACACCTTC	CASSPQRTGNYGYTF
NA	NA	TRBV28	TRBJ1-1	TGTGCCAGCAGTACAGGGTTTGGCACTGAAGCTTTCTTT	CASSTGFGTEAFF
NA	TRBD2	TRBV7-2	TRBJ2-3	TGTGCCAGCAGAGCGGGGGGGGGAGATACGCAGTATTTT	CASRAGGGDTQYF
NA	NA	TRBV5-1	TRBJ1-2	TGCGCCAGCAGCCCTAGGACTGATGCCTACACCTTC	CASSPRTDAYTF
NA	TRBD2	TRBV7-2	TRBJ2-1	TGTGCCAGCAGCCGCGGGGGATTCTACAATGAGCAGTTCTTC	CASSRGGFYNEQFF
once	TRBD1	TRBV7-2	TRBJ2-7	TGTGCCAGCAGCTTAGGGACAGGGGGCGAGGGATGGTCCTACGAGCAGTACTTC	CASSLGTGGEGWSYEQYF
NA	NA	TRBV7-2	TRBJ2-7	TGTGCCAGCAGCTTACGAGGGTTTGGAAACGAGCAGTACTTC	CASSLRGFGNEQYF
NA	NA	TRBV7-8	TRBJ1-2	TGTGCCAGCAGCCCAGAGGAGGGATATGGCTACACCTTC	CASSPEEGYGYTF
NA	TRBD1	TRBV5-4	TRBJ2-1	TGTGCCAGCAGTAAACTCGGGACAGATCTCCGCAATGAGCAGTTCTTC	CASSKLGTDLRNEQFF
NA	NA	TRBV18	TRBJ2-3	TGTGCCAGCTCACCACCGCGCCGCACAGATACGCAGTATTTT	CASSPPRRTDTQYF
NA	NA	TRBV10-3	TRBJ1-4	TGTGCCATCAGTCAAAAGGGGGGGAGTGAAAAACTGTTTTTT	CAISQKGGSEKLFF
NA	TRBD1	TRBV7-9	TRBJ1-2	TGTGCCAGCAGCTCCCGGGACAGGGGCGTAGTTAACTATGGCTACACCTTC	CASSSRDRGVVNYGYTF
NA	NA	TRBV6-5	TRBJ1-2	TGTGCCAGCCCTGCCAGGGAGGACTATGGCTACACCTTC	CASPAREDYGYTF
NA	NA	TRBV7-3	TRBJ2-3	TGTGCCAGCAGCTTAACCACTAGCACAGATACGCAGTATTTT	CASSLTTSTDTQYF
NA	TRBD2	TRBV9	TRBJ2-7	TGTGCCAGCAGCTCACAGGAGCGGGGGGTCTACGAGCAGTACTTC	CASSSQERGVYEQYF
NA	NA	TRBV5-1	TRBJ1-4	TGCGCCAGCAGCTTTGGGACCACTCAGTTCAGGGGAACTAATGAAAAACTGTTTTTT	CASSFGTTQFRGTNEKLFF
NA	TRBD2	TRBV5-1	TRBJ2-3	TGCGCCAGTGGGACTAGCGGGGGGTCGGGCACAGATACGCAGTATTTT	CASGTSGGSGTDTQYF
NA	NA	TRBV15	TRBJ2-4	TGTGCCACCAGCAGAGGGACAGTGGCTTTCAAAAACATTCAGTACTTC	CATSRGTVAFKNIQYF